The TCR beta chain under discussion was sequenced for a study of blood T cells in healthy people across ages. This CDR3 comprises 12 residues. Germline assignment: CDR1 SNHLY and CDR2 FYNNEI. Trimming cost V 9 bases and J 4 bases, with 13 bases left between them. This clonotype was detected a few times. What it recognizes is unknown. The use of a sample-barcoded 5' primer and a J-beta primer mix characterized a second PCR of about 7 to 12 cycles. TCRdb fed the 5' RACE reads into MiXCR, producing one record per CDR3 protein. The sample yields about 1.6 million distinct CDR3 sequences, almost 35% seen once. Overall study findings and caveats: Naive CD4+ cell counts and diversity both ran higher in long-lived than in aged donors.

The V call is TRBV2, the J call TRBJ2-7, with D perhaps given as TRBD1 or TRBD2 (5 bases each). This sequence originates from a woman in her thirties in good health. The sample comprised blood. CDR3 nucleotide sequence: TGTGCCAGGGGGGAACGGAGATACGAGCAGTACTTC. This codes for CARGERRYEQYF.